This T cell receptor beta chain was profiled in a study of OX40 agonist ivuxolimab in advanced cancers. Overall study context: Aged about 20 to 80 with a mean of about 60 years, they were about 80% male.

In germline, CDR1 is MNHEY, CDR2 SMNVEV (reference sequence). V lost 4 bases, J lost 2 bases, and 12 bases lay in between. The CDR3 has 15 residues. General study findings and limits: Some nonresponders additionally presented with little normalized T-cell clonal expansion. In CD8+ T cells, expanded clones were on average more numerous than in CD4+.

About this clone: Its antigen is unknown.

Profiled with immunoSEQ multiplex PCR; TCRdb holds only in-frame clones, not every one. The sample holds 85,000 to 130,000 clones, around nine tenths seen once. The chain uses TRBV27 and TRBJ2-1; D is unclear. The TCR sequence derives from an adult with an advanced solid tumor such as melanoma, head and neck, liver or kidney cancer. Sequenced material: CD4+ or CD8+ T cells sorted from blood, taken in a trial of the OX40 agonist ivuxolimab. The CDR3 DNA follows: TGTGCCAGCAGTTCGACCAAAAGACCCTACAATGAGCAGTTCTTC. Protein: CASSSTKRPYNEQFF.